This record covers a single TCR beta chain. Its cognate antigen has yet to be identified. No much larger clone is present one base from it, and per-base qualities are unavailable. This record belongs to a study of shared clonotypes between healthy human individuals (TCRdb year 2020). General notes on the study: The cohort comprised a couple of women and a few men aged 18 to 49 years. For each donor, three plates each were used for CD4 naive and CD4 memory, two plates were used for CD8 naive, and one plate was used for CD8 memory. The study deeply sequenced blood TCR repertoires of five healthy adults to estimate repertoire size and the extent of clonotype sharing between individuals. To increase sequencing depth and limit assay-specific biases, different laboratories used diverse techniques to prepare libraries and sequence TCR repertoires. Per donor, leukapheresis produced somewhere between about 0.9 and 9.5 billion PBMCs. What the work shows at the level of the full study, not this receptor alone: Sharing across four donors was observed for roughly 5.4% of naive CD4, about 4% of naive CD8, 2.3% of memory CD4, and around 0.44% of memory CD8 clonotypes. Incomplete sequencing was indicated by rarefaction of sorted-subset datasets, despite the large sequencing depth. Naive subsets generally had larger estimated clonotype richness than memory subsets did. Because the study included only a small number of donors, the genetic and exposure-history diversity represented was limited. Sampling was restricted to blood, and TCR repertoires in tissue are likely to differ from TCR repertoires in blood. Pairwise subsampling led to the expectation that sequencing depth would affect the degree of clonotype sharing among donors. Higher generation probabilities were observed for clonotypes shared by all four sorted-subset donors than for non-shared clonotypes.

CD8 naive samples were CD45RO-negative cells positively selected for CCR7, giving a CD45RA+CCR7+ population that excluded TemRA cells. Healthy HIV-negative adults with no recently reported acute infections or vaccinations were included as donors. Every donor was a Caucasian adult residing in Nashville, Tennessee, USA. After blood collection by leukapheresis, PBMCs were isolated using Ficoll-Histopaque density gradient centrifugation and then cryopreserved in the vapor phase of liquid nitrogen. Purity and quantity of every magnetically sorted T cell population were checked by analytical flow cytometry. Each sorted fraction had its genomic DNA isolated and then quantified by UV absorbance on a Nanodrop 2000c. V and J are truncated by 4 bases and 0 bases respectively, leaving an intervening sequence of 10 bases. From its cysteine to its phenylalanine, the CDR3 spans 15 amino acids. CDR3 DNA is the only sequence kept; it has 45 bases, read in frame from the first base. The germline V gene (reference sequence) yields LNHDA for CDR1 and SQIVND for CDR2.

TCR CDR3 regions were amplified from genomic DNA by multiplex PCR using the deep immunoSEQ assay. Extracted genomic DNA from each cell subset was distributed evenly across all wells of several immunoSEQ 96-well plates, and each plate was treated as a replicate. Each replicate PCR for sorted subsets received around 210 ng genomic DNA, equal to tens of thousands of T cell genomes. The purified libraries were quantified using a Qubit 3.0 fluorometer, sized with a Bioanalyzer 2100, and then quantified again using the KAPA Library Quantification kit. Every immunoSEQ 96-well plate was sequenced on a separate single-read 150-cycle Illumina NextSeq 550 flow cell. From the authors' description of their analysis: Because the immunoSEQ output included only junctional sequences and no quality scores, the filtering could not be the same as the filtering used for full-length reads. Sequences were annotated with PyIR, a Python wrapper for IgBLAST v1.9, using IMGT germline references to assign V/J genes and CDR3. Reads with weak V/J assignments (E-value above 1e-6), missing CDR3, stop codons, out-of-frame junctions, or ambiguous translated residues were removed. V3J clonotypes were defined as sequences sharing the same inferred V gene, J gene, and CDR3 amino acid sequence. Percentage overlap between repertoires was computed as shared unique clonotypes divided by the size of the smaller repertoire. Richness of each repertoire was evaluated using RTK rarefaction, the Chao1 estimator, and Recon v2.1 estimates of unobserved clonotypes. OLGA was used to compute generation probabilities for all TCRbeta clonotypes that the gDNA method yielded from a handful of donors. Entries here come from immuneACCESS through TCRdb and include only in-frame sequences with V and J called. Some clones fail to appear in such tables; in the studies checked, an unresolved V gene covers under half of the shortfall, and the cause of the remainder is unknown. Clonal size and the V and J genes are those of that table, whereas D and trimming came from the DNA. Recorded for this sample are nearly 2 million clones; about 95% of them occurred a single time. The ten largest clonotypes hold 1% to 1.5% of the sample.

This TCR derives from a man aged 18 to 30 in good health. The chain is assembled from TRBV19 and TRBJ2-1; the D gene is not confidently resolved. The sequenced sample was naive CD8+ T cells sorted from blood. The cell subset or site label corresponds to: CD45RA+CCR7+. At the DNA level, the sequence is TGTGCCAGTAGTACCGACGGTGGCTCCTACAATGAGCAGTTCTTC. Its product reads: CASSTDGGSYNEQFF.